This TCR beta chain was observed in a study of shared clonotypes between healthy human individuals. Overall study: Three plates were used per donor for CD4 naive, three for CD4 memory, two for CD8 naive and one for CD8 memory. Notes on the study in general: Non-shared clonotypes displayed generation probabilities falling below those of clonotypes present in all four donors. Across a handful of donors, naive CD4 shared about 5%, naive CD8 approximately 3.5%, memory CD4 2.3%, memory CD8 approximately 0.4%.

CD8 cells regarded as naive lacked CD45RO, were positively chosen for CCR7, and omitted terminally differentiated effector memory CD45RA+ cells. Trimming removed 6 bases at V and 4 bases at J, with 3 bases between. The CDR3 runs to 10 residues. Germline CDR1 reads MGHDK; CDR2 reads SYGVNS. Concerning this clone: The antigen is not known.

Generated by immunoSEQ multiplex PCR, the TCRdb table keeps only in-frame clones and is missing some. Among some 2,100,000 clones listed, just over 90% were seen once. The sample taken for sequencing was naive CD8+ T cells from PBMCs. The source is a man aged 18 to 30 in good health. Some clones in this sample may be carry-over from other donors' samples. The chain employs TRBV25-1 and TRBJ2-5; D is unresolved. Here the CDR3 reads CASSSETQYF. For the CDR3, the DNA is TGTGCCAGCAGCTCAGAGACCCAGTACTTC.